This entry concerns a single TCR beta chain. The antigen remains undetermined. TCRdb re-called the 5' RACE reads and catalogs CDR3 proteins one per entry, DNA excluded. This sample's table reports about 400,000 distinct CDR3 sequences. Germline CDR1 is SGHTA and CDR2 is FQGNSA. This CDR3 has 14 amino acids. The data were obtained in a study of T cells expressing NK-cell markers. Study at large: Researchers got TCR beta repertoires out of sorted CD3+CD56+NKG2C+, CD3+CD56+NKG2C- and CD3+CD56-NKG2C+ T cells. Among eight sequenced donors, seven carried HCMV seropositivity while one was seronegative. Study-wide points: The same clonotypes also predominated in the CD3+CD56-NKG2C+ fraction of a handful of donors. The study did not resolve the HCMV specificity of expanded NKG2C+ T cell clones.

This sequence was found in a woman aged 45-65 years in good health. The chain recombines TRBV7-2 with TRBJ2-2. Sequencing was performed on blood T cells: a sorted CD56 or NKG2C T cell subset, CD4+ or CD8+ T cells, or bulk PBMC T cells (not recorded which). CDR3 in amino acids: CASSLARFTGELFF. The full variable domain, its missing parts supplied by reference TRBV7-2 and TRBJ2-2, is GAGVSQSPSNKVTEKGKDVELRCDPISGHTALYWYRQSLGQGLEFLIYFQGNSAPDKSGLPSDRFSAERTGGSVSTLTIQRTQQEDSAVYLCASSLARFTGELFFGEGSRLTVL.